The 26 T cell receptor beta chains below come from one sample, sequenced in a study of blood T cell repertoires in COVID-19. The table came from immunoSEQ multiplex PCR; TCRdb's copy has only in-frame clones and leaves some out. The sample contains some 120,000 clones, more than 70% of which appear only once. Sequencing was carried out using peripheral blood. The receptors were sampled from an older man with acute or convalescent COVID-19.

The chain uses TRBV28 and TRBJ2-7; D not certain. Trimming removed 3 bases at V and 0 bases at J, with 6 bases between. Germline lookup yields CDR1 MDHEN and CDR2 SYDVKM. CDR3 length: 13 residues. The CDR3 bases are TGTGCCAGCAGTTTTAGCTCCTCCTACGAGCAGTACTTC. Amino acid sequence: CASSFSSSYEQYF.

The V call is TRBV5-1, the J call TRBJ1-2; D is perhaps TRBD1 (6 bases). CDR3 length equals 14 residues. Germline lookup yields CDR1 SGHRS and CDR2 YFSETQ. Trimming removed 0 bases from V and 8 bases from J, with 14 bases in between. The CDR3 protein is CASSLDGQNRGYTF. CDR3 in DNA: TGCGCCAGCAGCTTGGATGGACAGAATCGCGGCTACACCTTC.

This clone was seen only once. This sequence joins TRBV6-6 and TRBJ1-3, with 7 bases fitting TRBD1. The CDR3 is made up of 15 amino acids. V lost 6 bases to trimming and J lost 3 bases; unmatched junction nucleotides: 8. Germline CDR1 and CDR2: MNHNY and SVGAGI (reference sequence). CDR3: CASSPRQGYGNTIYF. The CDR3, as DNA: TGTGCCAGCAGCCCTCGACAGGGCTATGGAAACACCATATATTTT.

The gene calls are TRBV7-2 and TRBJ1-2; D is undetermined. The CDR3 is 15 amino acids. The V gene's germline CDR1 is SGHTA and CDR2 FQGNSA. V was shortened by 10 bases and J by 4 bases, with 22 bases between the two germline ends. CDR3 nucleotides: TGTGCCACCCGTCCAGGAGGGTCCGGGAGCTATGGCTACACCTTC. Its translation: CATRPGGSGSYGYTF.

J is TRBJ1-2 and V is TRBV5-1, with 7 bases that match TRBD1. With V trimmed by 0 bases and J by 6 bases, 8 bases remained unmatched. The germline CDR1 and CDR2 sequences are SGHRS and YFSETQ. The CDR3 is 15 amino acids. CDR3 in amino acids: CASSLARGQRDGYTF. The CDR3 nucleotides read TGCGCCAGCAGCTTGGCCCGGGGACAGAGGGATGGCTACACCTTC.

In nucleotides, the CDR3 is TGTGCCAGTAGTATGCCAGGGAACACCGGGGAGCTGTTTTTT. Translated: CASSMPGNTGELFF. This chain uses TRBV19 with TRBJ2-2, with D unclear. Trimming left V 3 bases short and J 1 base short, with 6 bases between. Germline assignment: CDR1 LNHDA and CDR2 SQIVND (reference sequence). The CDR3 totals 14 residues.

Here the CDR3 DNA reads TGTGCCAGCGGGGGGACCTTGTACACTGAAGCTTTCTTT. This translates into CASGGTLYTEAFF. The J gene is TRBJ1-1, the V gene TRBV6-5, with D possibly matching TRBD1 (5 bases). With 8 bases removed from V and 3 bases from J, the gap between germline ends came to 13 bases. Germline values: CDR1 MNHEY, CDR2 SVGAGI. The CDR3 is made up of 13 amino acids.

J is TRBJ1-5 and V is TRBV5-4, with D possibly TRBD1 on 5 matching bases. This CDR3 has 13 amino acids. Trimming took off 4 bases at V and 6 bases at J, with 11 bases between the two ends. Germline-derived CDR1 and CDR2 are SGHNT and YYREEE (reference sequence). The CDR3 region is CASSVDGGQPQHF. The DNA of the CDR3 is TGTGCCAGCAGCGTTGACGGGGGTCAGCCCCAGCATTTT.

V gene TRBV6-6 combines with J gene TRBJ2-7, with 8 bases that match TRBD1. The V gene end was trimmed by 0 bases and the J gene end by 2 bases; junction bases not matched to a gene: 3. CDR3 length equals 15 residues. Germline values: CDR1 MNHNY, CDR2 SVGAGI (reference sequence). CDR3: CASSYSWTGTYEQYF. CDR3 nucleotide sequence: TGTGCCAGCAGTTACTCGTGGACAGGGACCTACGAGCAGTACTTC.

DNA for the CDR3: TGTGCCAGCAGTGAGGAAGCGGGGGTCAATGAGCAGTTCTTC. It codes for CASSEEAGVNEQFF. This rearrangement joins TRBV2 to TRBJ2-1; 8 bases are a match to TRBD2. The CDR3 spans 14 residues. J gave up 6 bases and V 3 bases, and 4 bases lay outside the gene matches. Germline lookup yields CDR1 SNHLY and CDR2 FYNNEI.

The gene calls are TRBV6-5 and TRBJ1-6, with D maybe TRBD1 (6 bases). Germline V gene sequence: CDR1 MNHEY, CDR2 SVGAGI. There are 15 residues in the CDR3. The V end was cut by 8 bases, the J end by 10 bases, with 21 bases between. The CDR3 DNA is TGTGCCAGCGCATACCCAGGGGAGTATGGATCACCCCTCCACTTT. Amino acid sequence: CASAYPGEYGSPLHF.

This clone occurred once. The chain carries TRBV10-3 and TRBJ2-3; 13 bases are a match to TRBD2. The V gene's germline CDR1 is ENHRY and CDR2 SYGVKD. This CDR3 is built from 15 residues. Trimming at V came to 8 bases and at J to 5 bases, leaving 7 bases not matched to a gene. CDR3 sequence (DNA): TGTGCCATCGCTCACGGGACTAGCGGGGAAGATACGCAGTATTTT. Translated, it gives CAIAHGTSGEDTQYF.

CDR3 bases: TGTGCCAGCAGTTCCTCCCGGAGGGGAAGCACAGATACGCAGTATTTT. Residues: CASSSSRRGSTDTQYF. The chain recombines TRBV28 with TRBJ2-3, with D possibly being TRBD2 (6 bases). CDR3 size: 16 residues. Trimming took off 4 bases at V and 0 bases at J, with 14 bases between the two ends. The germline V gene encodes CDR1 MDHEN and CDR2 SYDVKM.

The CDR3 DNA reads as TGTGCCAGCAGCTTGGAAGCGGGACAGGGAGACTATGGCTACACCTTC. It codes for CASSLEAGQGDYGYTF. The rearrangement links TRBV11-2 to TRBJ1-2; 9 nucleotides agree with TRBD1. The CDR3 loop spans 16 amino acids. In germline, CDR1 is SGHAT, CDR2 FQNNGV. J was trimmed by 3 bases and V by 3 bases; bases with no gene match: 8.

The V call is TRBV19, the J call TRBJ2-7; D not resolved. Trimming removed 0 bases at V and 3 bases at J, with 12 bases between. Germline CDR1 reads LNHDA; CDR2 reads SQIVND (reference sequence). This CDR3 is 15 amino acids long. The CDR3, as DNA: TGTGCCAGTAGTATAGATCTGGGCTCAAGCTACGAGCAGTACTTC. Its protein product is CASSIDLGSSYEQYF.

The chain has TRBV4-1 and TRBJ1-6; 8 bases are a match to TRBD1. Germline CDR1 MGHRA, CDR2 YSYEKL. The CDR3 spans 15 residues. The J segment lost 7 bases and the V segment lost 0 bases, leaving 2 bases of the junction unmatched. The CDR3 bases are TGCGCCAGCAGCCAAGAAGCAGGGGGCAATTCACCCCTCCACTTT. Its translation is CASSQEAGGNSPLHF.

The J gene is TRBJ2-1, the V gene TRBV10-3; 16 bases are a match to TRBD2. This CDR3 spans 15 amino acids. Per germline, CDR1 ENHRY and CDR2 SYGVKD. Losses at the gene ends were 10 bases for V and 10 bases for J; bases not matched to a gene: 10. This CDR3 reads CATCGTSGGAREQFF. CDR3 nucleotide sequence: TGTGCCACCTGCGGGACTAGCGGGGGGGCTAGGGAGCAGTTCTTC.

V usage is TRBV6-5 and J usage is TRBJ2-3, with a possible D match to TRBD2 (5 bases). The length of the CDR3 is 11 residues. Germline V gene data show CDR1 as MNHEY and CDR2 as SVGAGI. The V end was cut by 8 bases, the J end by 8 bases, with 11 bases between. CDR3 loop: CASLLRGTQYF. The CDR3 nucleotides are TGTGCCAGCTTGCTCCGGGGTACGCAGTATTTT.

The chain has TRBV4-1 and TRBJ1-5; no definite D call. The CDR3 contains 14 residues. Trimming removed 1 base from V and 4 bases from J, with 8 bases in between. In germline, CDR1 is MGHRA, CDR2 YSYEKL. The CDR3 here is CASSQVARNQPQHF. DNA for the CDR3: TGCGCCAGCAGCCAAGTCGCGCGAAATCAGCCCCAGCATTTT.

V gene TRBV19 combines with J gene TRBJ1-5; 7 positions match TRBD1. Germline loops: CDR1 LNHDA, CDR2 SQIVND (reference sequence). The CDR3 totals 16 residues. Trimming cost V 6 bases and J 0 bases; bases outside gene matches: 8. The CDR3 bases are TGTGCCAGTAGCACAAGGGGGCCCCTTAGCAATCAGCCCCAGCATTTT. This encodes CASSTRGPLSNQPQHF.

The rearrangement links TRBV2 to TRBJ1-1, with D unclear. This CDR3 is 11 amino acids long. The V gene's germline CDR1 is SNHLY and CDR2 FYNNEI. The V gene lost 8 bases and the J gene lost 0 bases, with 4 bases spanning the gap. The CDR3 coding sequence is TGTGCCAGCCTTCTGAACACTGAAGCTTTCTTT. Residues: CASLLNTEAFF.

V gene TRBV11-2 combines with J gene TRBJ2-3, with TRBD2 matching over 8 bases. Unmatched junction bases numbered 12, after V lost 3 bases and J lost 10 bases. There are 15 residues in the CDR3. CDR1 and CDR2 from the germline V gene are SGHAT and FQNNGV. The CDR3 sequence: CASSLGLGGPRAQYF. The CDR3 DNA sequence: TGTGCCAGCAGCTTGGGACTAGGAGGCCCCAGGGCGCAGTATTTT.

The chain is built from TRBV19 and TRBJ2-1; the match to TRBD1 covers 12 bases. Trimming cost V 7 bases and J 7 bases; bases outside gene matches: 8. Germline V CDR1 and CDR2: LNHDA, SQIVND (reference sequence). The CDR3 covers 15 residues. CDR3 sequence: CASNLRDRGPNEQFF. The CDR3 nucleotides read TGTGCCAGTAATCTCCGGGACAGGGGGCCTAATGAGCAGTTCTTC.

This chain links TRBV4-1 with TRBJ1-6; a weak D match, TRBD1 (5 bases). V lost 0 bases and J lost 2, with 11 bases in between. This CDR3 comprises 17 residues. Germline-derived CDR1 and CDR2 are MGHRA and YSYEKL. In DNA, the CDR3 is TGCGCCAGCAGCCAAGACAGGGATGGTACCTATAATTCACCCCTCCACTTT. Translation gives CASSQDRDGTYNSPLHF.

The V and J genes are TRBV2 and TRBJ2-2; weak D call: TRBD1 (6 bases). V was shortened by 4 bases and J by 4 bases, with 13 bases between the two germline ends. CDR1 and CDR2 from the germline V gene are SNHLY and FYNNEI. CDR3 length: 15 amino acids. The CDR3 sequence: CASSGPDRITGELFF. DNA of the CDR3: TGTGCCAGCAGTGGTCCGGACAGAATCACCGGGGAGCTGTTTTTT. Full variable domain (missing parts from reference TRBV2 and TRBJ2-2): EPEVTQTPSHQVTQMGQEVILRCVPISNHLYFYWYRQILGQKVEFLVSFYNNEISEKSEIFDDQFSVERPDGSNFTLKIRSTKLEDSAMYFCASSGPDRITGELFFGEGSRLTVL.

V is TRBV19 and J is TRBJ1-5; 10 positions match TRBD1. Trimming at V came to 6 bases and at J to 0 bases, leaving 11 bases not matched to a gene. This CDR3 comprises 18 residues. CDR1 is LNHDA and CDR2 is SQIVND in the germline V gene (reference sequence). This chain's CDR3 is CASRTGTGDPYSNQPQHF. For the CDR3, the DNA is TGTGCCAGTAGAACCGGGACAGGGGACCCATATAGCAATCAGCCCCAGCATTTT.